A single sample gave rise to the 25 T cell receptor beta chains below, sequenced in a study of blood T cell repertoires in COVID-19. Produced via immunoSEQ multiplex PCR; TCRdb's table is partial and in-frame only. The table has about 190,000 clones, roughly 88% seen once. The sequencing input was peripheral blood. The receptors come from a woman between 40 and 55 years old who had recovered from COVID-19.

The V call is TRBV10-3, the J call TRBJ2-3; 12 nucleotides match TRBD2. After removal of 4 bases from V and 0 bases from J, the junction contained 8 bases not matched to a gene. This CDR3 spans 18 amino acids. Germline CDR1 and CDR2: ENHRY and SYGVKD. Here the CDR3 reads CAISARTSGTGSTDTQYF. In DNA form, the CDR3 reads TGTGCCATCAGTGCAAGGACTAGCGGGACGGGTAGCACAGATACGCAGTATTTT.

The V and J genes are TRBV19 and TRBJ1-2, with 9 bases that match TRBD1. The germline V gene encodes CDR1 LNHDA and CDR2 SQIVND (reference sequence). Trimming cost V 6 bases and J 0 bases; bases outside gene matches: 8. The CDR3 has 16 amino acids. CDR3 loop: CASRRTGVVSNYGYTF. The CDR3 bases are TGTGCCAGTAGGCGGACAGGGGTGGTCTCTAACTATGGCTACACCTTC.

The chain is built from TRBV9 and TRBJ1-2; 8 nucleotides match TRBD1. CDR1 SGDLS and CDR2 YYNGEE come from the germline V gene. V dropped 4 bases and J dropped 4; count of bases not matched to a gene: 9. The CDR3 loop spans 15 amino acids. The CDR3 loop reads CASSPSPGGGYGYTF. CDR3 bases: TGTGCCAGCAGCCCTTCCCCAGGGGGCGGCTATGGCTACACCTTC.

The CDR3 sequence is CASSQPLAWGPGELFF. The CDR3 bases are TGTGCCAGCAGCCAACCCCTAGCGTGGGGTCCCGGGGAGCTGTTTTTT. The genes are TRBV3-1 (or the pseudogene TRBV3-2) and TRBJ2-2; tentatively, D is TRBD2 (6 bases). The germline CDR1 and CDR2 sequences are LGHDT and YNNKEL (reference sequence). The V end lost 2 bases, the J end lost 6 bases, and 16 bases lay between the germline ends. There are 16 residues in the CDR3.

The rearrangement uses TRBV28 and TRBJ1-2, with D perhaps TRBD1 (5 bases). Germline lookup yields CDR1 MDHEN and CDR2 SYDVKM. V lost 6 bases to trimming and J lost 1 base, with 15 bases between them. There are 15 residues in the CDR3. In DNA form, the CDR3 reads TGTGCCAGCAGCCGAGCAGTGACAGATAACTATGGCTACACCTTC. Translated, it gives CASSRAVTDNYGYTF.

This rearrangement joins TRBV3-1 (or the pseudogene TRBV3-2) to TRBJ2-1; no reliable D call. With 0 bases removed from V and 9 bases from J, the gap between germline ends came to 9 bases. The V gene's germline CDR1 is LGHDT and CDR2 YNNKEL (reference sequence). This CDR3 has 13 residues. The CDR3 loop is CASSQDRETEQFF. In DNA, the CDR3 is TGTGCCAGCAGCCAAGATCGAGAAACTGAGCAGTTCTTC.

The V gene is TRBV29-1, the J gene TRBJ2-7, with D tentatively TRBD2 (6 bases). This CDR3 has 13 residues. Trimming pared 3 bases from V and 2 bases from J, leaving 11 bases between. Germline V gives CDR1 SQVTM, CDR2 ANQGSEA. The CDR3 sequence is CSVEASDTYEQYF. In nucleotides, the CDR3 is TGCAGCGTTGAGGCTAGCGATACCTACGAGCAGTACTTC.

This chain uses TRBV11-1 with TRBJ1-1; D remains ambiguous. CDR1 and CDR2 from the germline V gene are SGHAT and FQDESV (reference sequence). The V end lost 5 bases, the J end lost 5 bases, and 15 bases lay between the germline ends. This CDR3 comprises 14 residues. The CDR3, as DNA: TGTGCCAGCAGCACCCTCCGGACTGAAACTGAAGCTTTCTTT. Protein product: CASSTLRTETEAFF.

The rearrangement uses TRBV2 and TRBJ2-1; tentative D call: TRBD2 (5 bases). This CDR3 comprises 15 residues. V lost 6 bases and J 0 bases, leaving 12 bases between the germline ends. Germline CDR1 reads SNHLY; CDR2 reads FYNNEI. The CDR3 DNA is TGTGCCAGCAGGGCAGCGGAGAGCTCCTACAATGAGCAGTTCTTC. Its protein product is CASRAAESSYNEQFF.

The chain has TRBV5-1 and TRBJ2-7; D gene ambiguous. This CDR3 has 14 amino acids. From germline, CDR1 is SGHRS and CDR2 YFSETQ. V was cut by 4 bases and J by 3 bases, with 14 bases left in between. CDR3 residues: CASSPENRNYEQYF. In DNA, the CDR3 is TGCGCCAGCAGCCCTGAAAACAGAAACTACGAGCAGTACTTC.

The V and J genes are TRBV19 and TRBJ2-3; 15 bases fit TRBD2. The CDR3 extends over 16 amino acids. Germline CDR1 LNHDA, CDR2 SQIVND (reference sequence). With V trimmed by 10 bases and J by 6 bases, 11 bases remained unmatched. The CDR3 DNA reads as TGTGCCACCACAGGACTAGCGGGAGGGCCGGGGGATACGCAGTATTTT. It encodes CATTGLAGGPGDTQYF.

J is TRBJ2-2 and V is TRBV27, with D perhaps matching TRBD2 (6 bases). The CDR3 is 18 amino acids. Between the trimmed V and J ends, which lost 7 bases and 0 bases, there was a span of 21 bases. The germline gives CDR1 MNHEY, CDR2 SMNVEV (reference sequence). The CDR3, as DNA: TGTGCCAGCATGTCTATCCCAGCGGGCCGAACGAACACCGGGGAGCTGTTTTTT. Translated, it gives CASMSIPAGRTNTGELFF.

V and J are TRBV3-1 (or the pseudogene TRBV3-2) and TRBJ1-2; D is unresolved. The CDR3 loop spans 12 amino acids. Germline CDR1 reads LGHDT; CDR2 reads YNNKEL (reference sequence). Trimming removed 9 bases at V and 0 bases at J, with 8 bases between. CDR3 bases: TGTGCCAGTTCACAGTCTAACTATGGCTACACCTTC. Translated, it gives CASSQSNYGYTF.

V gene TRBV27 combines with J gene TRBJ2-3; D might be TRBD2 (6 bases). The CDR3 is 15 amino acids. With 6 bases removed from V and 1 base from J, the gap between germline ends came to 14 bases. Germline CDR1 MNHEY, CDR2 SMNVEV (reference sequence). CDR3 loop: CASSSREMGTDTQYF. CDR3 sequence (DNA): TGTGCCAGCAGCTCCCGGGAGATGGGCACAGATACGCAGTATTTT.

This clone was seen only once. The rearrangement links TRBV29-1 to TRBJ1-2; no definite D call. V lost 1 base to trimming and J lost 4 bases, with 7 bases between them. Germline values: CDR1 SQVTM, CDR2 ANQGSEA. The CDR3 has 12 residues. Written as DNA, the CDR3 is TGCAGCGTTGAAGGTGGGAGCTATGGCTACACCTTC. It is translated as CSVEGGSYGYTF.

The rearrangement joins TRBV4-3 to TRBJ2-3; 8 bases line up with TRBD2. The V gene end was trimmed by 0 bases and the J gene end by 4 bases; junction bases not matched to a gene: 12. Germline assignment: CDR1 LGHNA and CDR2 YSLEER. There are 18 residues in the CDR3. This CDR3 is CASSQDRRAGAPADTQYF. Here the CDR3 DNA reads TGCGCCAGCAGCCAAGATCGGAGAGCGGGAGCCCCAGCAGATACGCAGTATTTT.

The chain uses TRBV28 and TRBJ1-5, with D tentatively TRBD1 (6 bases). V lost 6 bases to trimming and J lost 1 base, with 13 bases between them. CDR3 length: 15 amino acids. CDR1 is MDHEN and CDR2 is SYDVKM in the germline V gene. CDR3 protein: CASRPQGGSNQPQHF. The DNA of the CDR3 is TGTGCCAGCAGACCACAGGGCGGGAGCAATCAGCCCCAGCATTTT.

The chain is built from TRBV6-5 and TRBJ2-3; D possibly corresponds to TRBD2 (6 bases). From germline, CDR1 is MNHEY and CDR2 SVGAGI. This CDR3 has 13 amino acids. With 7 bases removed from V and 1 base from J, the gap between germline ends came to 9 bases. The CDR3 DNA reads as TGTGCCAGCACGGGGGAAGGCACAGATACGCAGTATTTT. Protein: CASTGEGTDTQYF.

The chain has TRBV6-5 and TRBJ2-1, with 12 positions matching TRBD2. Trimming cost V 5 bases and J 5 bases; bases outside gene matches: 4. This CDR3 comprises 15 residues. Germline V gene lookup returns CDR1 MNHEY and CDR2 SVGAGI. The CDR3 spells CASSMTSGRHNEQFF. The CDR3 DNA is TGTGCCAGCAGTATGACTAGCGGGAGACACAATGAGCAGTTCTTC.

This sequence joins TRBV10-3 and TRBJ1-4; 7 bases agree with TRBD1. This CDR3 has 13 residues. V was pared by 6 bases and J by 2 bases, with 0 bases of the junction left unmatched. CDR1 is ENHRY and CDR2 is SYGVKD in the germline V gene. CDR3 amino acids: CAISRGTNEKLFF. The CDR3 DNA follows: TGTGCCATCAGCAGGGGGACTAATGAAAAACTGTTTTTT.

The chain recombines TRBV7-3 with TRBJ2-2; D not certain. Germline CDR1 SGHTA, CDR2 FQGTGA. V was cut by 5 bases and J by 0 bases, with 13 bases left in between. The CDR3 consists of 16 residues. The CDR3 region has the DNA TGTGCCAGCAGCCAAACAGTTCTGTCGAACACCGGGGAGCTGTTTTTT. This sequence encodes CASSQTVLSNTGELFF.

This sequence joins TRBV3-1 (or the pseudogene TRBV3-2) and TRBJ2-1; D is possibly TRBD1 (6 bases). The CDR3 sequence is 13 residues long. V lost 1 base, J lost 6 bases, and 7 bases lay in between. CDR1 LGHDT and CDR2 YNNKEL come from the germline V gene (reference sequence). This chain's CDR3 is CASSQGTANEQFF. The CDR3 DNA is TGTGCCAGCAGCCAAGGGACAGCCAATGAGCAGTTCTTC.

This clone came up a few times. This chain links TRBV19 with TRBJ1-1; unclear D gene. V lost 5 bases and J 1 base, leaving 11 bases between the germline ends. Germline CDR1 and CDR2: LNHDA and SQIVND (reference sequence). CDR3 length: 14 residues. The CDR3 coding sequence is TGTGCCAGTAGTTTTCGTGAGGGGAACACTGAAGCTTTCTTT. Translation gives CASSFREGNTEAFF. Using reference TRBV19 and TRBJ1-1 for the parts outside the CDR3, the full variable domain is DGGITQSPKYLFRKEGQNVTLSCEQNLNHDAMYWYRQDPGQGLRLIYYSQIVNDFQKGDIAEGYSVSREKKESFPLTVTSAQKNPTAFYLCASSFREGNTEAFFGQGTRLTVV.

The chain has TRBV7-2 and TRBJ2-2, with 7 bases matching TRBD1. V shed 4 bases, J shed 0 bases, and the junction held 5 bases outside the gene matches. The germline CDR1 and CDR2 sequences are SGHTA and FQGNSA. This CDR3 has 16 amino acids. The CDR3 coding sequence is TGTGCCAGCAGCTCCCGACAGGGCCCGAACACCGGGGAGCTGTTTTTT. Translated: CASSSRQGPNTGELFF.

This clone was detected only once. This sequence joins TRBV2 and TRBJ2-3; D is uncertain. This CDR3 comprises 16 residues. Germline V CDR1 and CDR2: SNHLY, FYNNEI. The V and J ends lost 0 bases and 0 bases respectively, with 10 bases between them. DNA of the CDR3: TGTGCCAGCAGTGAAGCCAGATTGTTAAGCACAGATACGCAGTATTTT. Its protein is CASSEARLLSTDTQYF.